This TCR beta chain was recorded in a study of shared clonotypes between healthy human individuals. Study conclusions and caveats: The study generally estimated greater richness for naive than memory subsets.

Naive CD45RA+ and memory CD45RA-negative subsets were split from CD4+ cells. As originally analysed: In the immunoSEQ data, sequences were junction-only and lacked quality scores, so filtering differed. Some clones are missing from TCRdb's copy, which holds only in-frame ones; the method was immunoSEQ multiplex PCR. The V and J calls and the clone size are those of that table, but D and trimming were determined from the DNA. Here the sample spans 2 million to 2.5 million clones, almost 96% being singletons. Concerning this clone: Its specificity is unknown.

J was trimmed by 5 bases and V by 4 bases; bases with no gene match: 6. This CDR3 spans 15 amino acids. In germline, CDR1 is LNHNV, CDR2 YYDKDF (reference sequence). The clonotype was recovered from a man aged 18 to 30 in good health. Material: naive CD4+ T cells sorted from blood. Subset specified: CD45RA+ positively selected. The chain employs TRBV15 and TRBJ2-5, with 11 bases fitting TRBD1. The CDR3 region has the DNA TGTGCCACCAGCACCGGGGACAGGGGGTGGGAGACCCAGTACTTC. As protein: CATSTGDRGWETQYF.